Given below is one T cell receptor (beta chain) in context. What it binds is unknown. CDR3 length equals 17 residues. V was clipped by 3 bases and J by 5 bases, with 20 bases between them. Per the germline V gene, CDR1 is SGHTA and CDR2 is FQGNSA. The assay was immunoSEQ multiplex PCR, and TCRdb's table has in-frame clones only and misses some. The sample shows roughly 110,000 clones, around 90% of them seen only once. The sample belongs to a study of T cell responses to AZD1222 COVID-19 vaccine. Broader study findings: Two AZD1222 administrations were followed by greater Spike-specific TCR breadth and depth.

Material: peripheral blood, obtained 28 days after the second AZD1222 dose. The chain has TRBV7-2 and TRBJ2-1; either TRBD1 or TRBD2 may supply D (5 bases each). The TCR sequence derives from an adult who received the AZD1222 COVID-19 vaccine. The CDR3 coding sequence is TGTGCCAGCAGCTTCACCAGGGCGGAACTAGGAAACAATGAGCAGTTCTTC. Translation: CASSFTRAELGNNEQFF.